These T cell receptor beta chains were read from a single sample in a study of cytomegalovirus exposure and HLA in healthy donors. TCRdb's copy holds only in-frame clones and misses some; the assay was immunoSEQ multiplex PCR. The table lists around 210,000 clones, 70% to 80% of them singletons, with 0.39% in the top ten. Source material: PBMCs. Receptor source: a male donor in good health and CMV-seropositive. Each CDR3 is given with its conserved first and last residue. D genes are given only for firm matches. Only some rows state a clone size, as once, few, many or a class for expanded clones.

d_gene	abundance	v_gene	j_gene	CDR3nt	CDR3aa
-	-	TRBV7-2	TRBJ1-1	TGTGCCATCCAGAACACTGAAGCTTTCTTT	CAIQNTEAFF
-	-	TRBV11-3	TRBJ2-1	TGTGCCAGCAGTGACCGGGCGGGGAGTAATGAGCAGTTCTTC	CASSDRAGSNEQFF
TRBD1	-	TRBV7-2	TRBJ2-3	TGTGCCAGCAGCTATGGGACAGTCCTTACGCAGTATTTT	CASSYGTVLTQYF
TRBD1	-	TRBV6-1	TRBJ1-4	TGTGCCAGCAGTGAAGAATCGAGGACAGGGGTTAAAAAACTGTTTTTT	CASSEESRTGVKKLFF
-	-	TRBV4-1	TRBJ2-3	TGCGCCAGCAGCCAATTACACAGGGACGAGTCAGATACGCAGTATTTT	CASSQLHRDESDTQYF
TRBD1	once	TRBV7-2	TRBJ2-5	TGTGCCAGCAGCTTAAGTGGGGTCAGGGGGCAAGAGACCCAGTACTTC	CASSLSGVRGQETQYF
-	-	TRBV6-5	TRBJ1-1	TGTGCCAGCAGGCGCGACAGCCAAAACACTGAAGCTTTCTTT	CASRRDSQNTEAFF
TRBD1	-	TRBV2	TRBJ2-7	TGTGCCAGCAGTGAACCTGGACAGGTCTCCTACGAGCAGTACTTC	CASSEPGQVSYEQYF
TRBD1	-	TRBV7-2	TRBJ1-1	TGTGCCAGCAGCTCCTCTGGGACAGGTGAAGCTTTCTTT	CASSSSGTGEAFF
TRBD1	-	TRBV5-4	TRBJ1-1	TGTGCCAGCAGCCATGGGACAGGGGGGGTGAACACTGAAGCTTTCTTT	CASSHGTGGVNTEAFF
-	-	TRBV5-1	TRBJ2-1	TGCGCCAGCAGCGAGGATGGGGGCGAGGATGAGCAGTTCTTC	CASSEDGGEDEQFF
TRBD2	-	TRBV5-5	TRBJ2-1	TGTGCCAGCAGAACGGGACTAGCGGATAGTGAGCAGTTCTTC	CASRTGLADSEQFF
-	-	TRBV28	TRBJ2-7	TGTGCCAGCAGTACCCCAGGTCACAGTCTAAGCTACGAGCAGTACTTC	CASSTPGHSLSYEQYF
-	few	TRBV11-1	TRBJ2-7	TGTGCCAGCAGCGCTTCAGGGTCCCCCTACGAGCAGTACTTC	CASSASGSPYEQYF
TRBD1	-	TRBV5-1	TRBJ2-1	TGCGCCAGCAGCGGGGGACAGGGGGAATACAATGAGCAGTTCTTC	CASSGGQGEYNEQFF
TRBD1	few	TRBV7-9	TRBJ1-6	TGTGCCAGCAGCTTATCTAACAGGGGGGCGTTGCACCTCCACTTT	CASSLSNRGALHLHF
-	-	TRBV28	TRBJ1-2	TGTGCCAGCAGTTGGGGGAGGGATGGTGGCTACACCTTC	CASSWGRDGGYTF
-	-	TRBV6-1	TRBJ2-1	TGTGCCAGCAGTGAAATGTGGACTGGTGCCTACAATGAGCAGTTCTTC	CASSEMWTGAYNEQFF
-	-	TRBV5-6	TRBJ2-1	TGTGCCAGCAGCATATGGGGAGTCGGGAGCCTCTACAATGAGCAGTTCTTC	CASSIWGVGSLYNEQFF
-	-	TRBV28	TRBJ2-2	TGTGCCAGCAGTGGAGGAATGGGACTCTTATCGAACACCGGGGAGCTGTTTTTT	CASSGGMGLLSNTGELFF
TRBD2	-	TRBV4-1	TRBJ2-3	TGCGCCAGCAGCCAAATTCTCCTAGCGGGAGTAGGTGATACGCAGTATTTT	CASSQILLAGVGDTQYF
TRBD2	-	TRBV5-6	TRBJ2-5	TGTGCCAGCAGCCGTCCCGGGAGCGGGAGGGCCGGGGAGACCCAGTACTTC	CASSRPGSGRAGETQYF
TRBD2	few	TRBV28	TRBJ2-2	TGTGCCAGCAGTCCTAGCGGGGGGGCAGTCGGGGAGCTGTTTTTT	CASSPSGGAVGELFF
TRBD1	once	TRBV7-2	TRBJ1-4	TGTGCCAGCAGCCGACAGGGGGCGTTTGAAAAACTGTTTTTT	CASSRQGAFEKLFF
-	-	TRBV2	TRBJ2-1	TGTGCCAGCCACCGGGACACGCAGAATGAGCAGTTCTTC	CASHRDTQNEQFF
-	-	TRBV6-5	TRBJ1-2	TGTGCCAGCACCCTAGGGGCAGGGTATTACGGCTACACCTTC	CASTLGAGYYGYTF
-	-	TRBV5-1	TRBJ1-4	TGCGCCAGCAGCTTGGACAGGTTTGGTGAAAAACTGTTTTTT	CASSLDRFGEKLFF
-	-	TRBV7-9	TRBJ2-3	TGTGCCAGCAGCTTATCGTCCGTCTCTCGTGGCACAGATACGCAGTATTTT	CASSLSSVSRGTDTQYF
-	-	TRBV2	TRBJ2-7	TGTGCCAGCACAGGGCCGAATACCTACGAGCAGTACTTC	CASTGPNTYEQYF
-	-	TRBV6-1	TRBJ1-2	TGTGCCACCAGGAAGGCAGGGAACCATGGCTACACCTTC	CATRKAGNHGYTF
TRBD1	-	TRBV7-7	TRBJ2-5	TGTGCCAGCAGCCAAGGGACAGGGCACCAAGAGACCCAGTACTTC	CASSQGTGHQETQYF
-	-	TRBV9	TRBJ1-6	TGTGCCAGCAGCGAGGGGACCGGGAGACCCCTCCACTTT	CASSEGTGRPLHF
TRBD1	-	TRBV10-3	TRBJ1-1	TGTGCCATCAGTGAGGAGACAGGGGCGAAGACTGAAGCTTTCTTT	CAISEETGAKTEAFF
TRBD1	-	TRBV6-5	TRBJ2-7	TGTGCCAGCAGAGGTGGGACAGTTACGGAGGAGCAGTACTTC	CASRGGTVTEEQYF
-	-	TRBV7-2	TRBJ1-2	TGTGCCAGCAGCTCGAAACAACAGGGAAGCTATGGCTACACCTTC	CASSSKQQGSYGYTF
-	once	TRBV6-1	TRBJ1-2	TGTGCCAGCAGCCCCGTGGCCTATGGCTACACCTTC	CASSPVAYGYTF
-	-	TRBV5-5	TRBJ1-2	TGTGCCAGCAGCTTGGGACAGAACTATGGCTACACCTTC	CASSLGQNYGYTF
TRBD1	-	TRBV9	TRBJ1-1	TGTGCCAGCAGCGTAGTACAGGGGGCGCCGACTGAAGCTTTCTTT	CASSVVQGAPTEAFF
-	-	TRBV4-2	TRBJ2-1	TGTGCCAGCAGCCACAGACTCTACAATGAGCAGTTCTTC	CASSHRLYNEQFF
TRBD1	-	TRBV6-5	TRBJ1-4	TGTGCCAGCAGTTACTCGGACAGGGATAATGAAAAACTGTTTTTT	CASSYSDRDNEKLFF
TRBD2	-	TRBV9	TRBJ2-5	TGTGCCAGCAGCGAGGGACTAGCGGGGGGAATCGCATCCGGGGAGACCCAGTACTTC	CASSEGLAGGIASGETQYF
TRBD1	-	TRBV19	TRBJ1-4	TGTGCCAGTAGTACATGGACAGGGCGGAATGAAAAACTGTTTTTT	CASSTWTGRNEKLFF
-	-	TRBV5-1	TRBJ2-3	TGCGCCAGCAGACTTCTTCAGGCCCAAGATACGCAGTATTTT	CASRLLQAQDTQYF
TRBD2	-	TRBV14	TRBJ2-7	TGTGCCAGCAGCCATTCTATACTAGCGGGAGCCGGCGAGCAGTACTTC	CASSHSILAGAGEQYF
TRBD1	-	TRBV5-1	TRBJ2-3	TGCGCCAGCACGGACAGGGGGCATGTTGATACGCAGTATTTT	CASTDRGHVDTQYF
TRBD1	once	TRBV5-1	TRBJ2-7	TGCGCCAGCAGTCGTGATCCGGGACAGGTCTCCTACGAGCAGTACTTC	CASSRDPGQVSYEQYF
TRBD1	-	TRBV20-1	TRBJ1-1	TGCAGTGGGACGGCAGGGGGCTACGCTTTCTTT	CSGTAGGYAFF